The 17 T cell receptor beta chains listed next were all sequenced from one sample in a study of beta chain features in type 1 diabetes. Findings of the study overall: Shorter TCRB CDR3s, moderately but significantly so, marked every one of the four CD4+ subsets in Type 1 diabetes patients.

Antigens of these TCRs are unknown. Expressed TCRB transcripts were sequenced because the isolated RNA had all been reverse transcribed beforehand. Here immunoSEQ multiplex PCR was the method, and the copy in TCRdb shows in-frame clones only, minus some. The sample lists under 850,000 clones, 10% to 15% occurring once. The sequencing input was naive CD4+ T cells from blood. Receptors originate from a man between 18 and 35 years old with type 1 diabetes.

This clone was seen a few times. This sample includes further DNA sequences coding for the same CDR3. The chain has TRBV18 and TRBJ1-2, with a weak D call TRBD1 (6 bases). The V end lost 2 bases, the J end lost 5 bases, and 9 bases lay between the germline ends. The length of the CDR3 is 13 residues. CDR1 and CDR2 from the germline V gene are KGHSH and LQKENI. CDR3 region: CASSPGQGYGYTF. Written as DNA, the CDR3 is TGTGCCAGCTCACCAGGGCAGGGGTATGGCTACACCTTC.

This clone occurred a few times. The V call is TRBV5-6, the J call TRBJ2-1; tentatively, D is TRBD2 (6 bases). The germline V gene encodes CDR1 SGHDT and CDR2 YYEEEE. V lost 0 bases to trimming and J lost 0 bases, with 13 bases between them. CDR3 length: 17 amino acids. The CDR3 coding sequence is TGTGCCAGCAGCTTGGGAGCCGGGGGTAGCTCCTACAATGAGCAGTTCTTC. Encoded protein: CASSLGAGGSSYNEQFF.

This chain joins TRBV2 and TRBJ1-4; 10 nucleotides line up with TRBD1. CDR1 SNHLY and CDR2 FYNNEI come from the germline V gene. Trimming removed 5 bases from V and 7 bases from J; junction bases left unmatched: 4. The CDR3 is 14 residues long. CDR3 nucleotide sequence: TGTGCCAGCAGTATGGACAGGGGGAGTGAAAAACTGTTTTTT. Its translation is CASSMDRGSEKLFF.

There are a few counts of this clone. The chain joins TRBV28 to TRBJ1-4; D is unclear. V was trimmed by 6 bases and J by 4 bases, leaving 15 bases between them. CDR1 is MDHEN and CDR2 is SYDVKM in the germline V gene. The CDR3 runs to 15 residues. This CDR3 reads CASSLEAGYNEKLFF. Written as DNA, the CDR3 is TGTGCCAGCAGCCTGGAGGCGGGGTATAATGAAAAACTGTTTTTT. Supplemented by reference TRBV28 and TRBJ1-4, the full variable domain reads DVKVTQSSRYLVKRTGEKVFLECVQDMDHENMFWYRQDPGLGLRLIYFSYDVKMKEKGDIPEGYSVSREKKERFSLILESASTNQTSMYLCASSLEAGYNEKLFFGSGTQLSVL.

There are a few counts of this clone. The gene calls are TRBV6-5 and TRBJ2-5; D is uncertain. CDR1 and CDR2 (germline): MNHEY, SVGAGI. Trimming stripped 0 bases from V and 5 bases from J, with 10 bases between. The CDR3 has 14 amino acids. CDR3 residues: CASSYSGASETQYF. DNA of the CDR3: TGTGCCAGCAGTTACTCGGGTGCATCGGAGACCCAGTACTTC.

This clone was observed a handful of times. The J gene is TRBJ1-6, the V gene TRBV6-5; D gene unclear. The V gene lost 1 base and the J gene lost 10 bases, with 8 bases spanning the gap. Germline V gene data show CDR1 as MNHEY and CDR2 as SVGAGI. The CDR3 is 13 residues long. DNA of the CDR3: TGTGCCAGCAGTTACTTTCCAGGATCACCCCTCCACTTT. Residues: CASSYFPGSPLHF.

The chain links TRBV7-6 to TRBJ1-1; possible D gene TRBD1, 6 bases. Germline V gene data show CDR1 as SGHVS and CDR2 as FNYEAQ. There are 14 residues in the CDR3. The germline V and J ends were trimmed by 3 bases and 3 bases, with 11 bases remaining between them. CDR3 sequence reads: CASSLQRGDTEAFF. CDR3 DNA: TGTGCCAGCAGCTTGCAGAGGGGGGACACTGAAGCTTTCTTT.

The chain couples TRBV4-2 to TRBJ2-2; TRBD1 might be the D (5 bases). With 0 bases removed from V and 4 bases from J, the gap between germline ends came to 9 bases. CDR1 LGHNA and CDR2 YNFKEQ come from the germline V gene. This CDR3 region has 15 residues. The CDR3 DNA sequence: TGTGCCAGCAGCCAAGAACTGACAGTCACCGGGGAGCTGTTTTTT. Residues: CASSQELTVTGELFF.

V and J are TRBV5-1 and TRBJ1-5, with D maybe TRBD1 (5 bases). Trimming shortened V by 0 bases and J by 5 bases, and 9 bases separated the two germline ends. The CDR3 is 14 residues long. Germline V gene lookup returns CDR1 SGHRS and CDR2 YFSETQ. Written as DNA, the CDR3 is TGCGCCAGCAGCTTGGAAGGGGTCCATCAGCCCCAGCATTTT. This sequence encodes CASSLEGVHQPQHF.

The sample holds a few counts of this clone. The sample carries other DNA sequences with the same CDR3. The rearrangement uses TRBV10-3 and TRBJ2-3, with TRBD1 matching 7 bases. V lost 8 bases, J lost 3 bases, and 5 bases stayed unmatched. The CDR3 extends over 13 amino acids. From germline, CDR1 is ENHRY and CDR2 SYGVKD. The CDR3 nucleotides read TGTGCCATCCGGACAGGTGGGACAGATACGCAGTATTTT. This gives the protein CAIRTGGTDTQYF.

The V gene is TRBV2, the J gene TRBJ1-1; D ambiguous. The CDR3 loop spans 13 amino acids. Germline values: CDR1 SNHLY, CDR2 FYNNEI. Trimming stripped 6 bases from V and 2 bases from J, with 10 bases between. CDR3 DNA: TGTGCCAGCAGGCCTTGGTCTAACACTGAAGCTTTCTTT. Encoded protein: CASRPWSNTEAFF.

This clone was seen a handful of times. The genes are TRBV30 and TRBJ1-5; 10 nucleotides line up with TRBD1. V shed 5 bases and J 4 bases; nucleotides not matched to a gene: 8. CDR1 and CDR2 (germline): GTSNPN, SVGIG (reference sequence). The CDR3 spans 15 residues. This CDR3 is CAWSRTGGGNQPQHF. The CDR3 DNA follows: TGTGCCTGGTCTAGGACAGGGGGTGGTAATCAGCCCCAGCATTTT.

The genes are TRBV12-5 and TRBJ2-5, with TRBD1 as a possible D gene (6 bases). Germline V CDR1 and CDR2: LGHNT, FRNRAP. CDR3 size: 14 residues. Trimming removed 7 bases from V and 4 bases from J, with 16 bases in between. CDR3 nucleotide sequence: TGTGCTAGTGCCCCCGGGACAACCGGAGAGACCCAGTACTTC. Protein: CASAPGTTGETQYF.

This clone was counted a few times. The V gene is TRBV28, the J gene TRBJ2-5; D call uncertain. Per germline, CDR1 MDHEN and CDR2 SYDVKM. The CDR3 extends over 11 amino acids. V was cut by 11 bases and J by 5 bases, with 12 bases left in between. The DNA for the CDR3 is TGTGCCGGCTACCCTGGGGAGACCCAGTACTTC. It encodes CAGYPGETQYF.

This clone was found a few times. The V gene is TRBV7-9, the J gene TRBJ2-3, with 7 positions matching TRBD2. After removal of 5 bases from V and 2 bases from J, the junction contained 13 bases not matched to a gene. In germline, CDR1 is SEHNR, CDR2 FQNEAQ (reference sequence). The CDR3 is made up of 17 amino acids. Here the CDR3 reads CASSQTGGLVHTDTQYF. CDR3 DNA: TGTGCCAGCAGCCAAACCGGGGGGTTAGTGCACACAGATACGCAGTATTTT.

The rearrangement uses TRBV5-4 and TRBJ1-6, with 7 bases identical to TRBD1. After removal of 0 bases from V and 5 bases from J, the junction contained 5 bases not matched to a gene. The CDR3 runs to 16 residues. CDR1 is SGHNT, CDR2 YYREEE, per germline (reference sequence). Here the CDR3 reads CASSLDTGTDNSPLHF. For the CDR3, the DNA is TGTGCCAGCAGCTTGGATACCGGGACAGATAATTCACCCCTCCACTTT. Together with reference TRBV5-4 and TRBJ1-6, the CDR3 gives the full variable domain: ETGVTQSPTHLIKTRGQQVTLRCSSQSGHNTVSWYQQALGQGPQFIFQYYREEENGRGNFPPRFSGLQFPNYSSELNVNALELDDSALYLCASSLDTGTDNSPLHFGNGTRLTVT.

This clone was detected a few times. The DNA is left out, because the CDR3 cannot be placed on it with certainty; the CDR3 is given as TCRdb lists it. The chain carries TRBV5-1 and TRBJ2-7; TRBD1 is taken as the D call from the table, unchecked against the DNA. Per the germline V gene, CDR1 is SGHRS and CDR2 is YFSETQ. With termini counted, the CDR3 has 13 amino acids. The CDR3 spells CASSFGPGDEQYF.